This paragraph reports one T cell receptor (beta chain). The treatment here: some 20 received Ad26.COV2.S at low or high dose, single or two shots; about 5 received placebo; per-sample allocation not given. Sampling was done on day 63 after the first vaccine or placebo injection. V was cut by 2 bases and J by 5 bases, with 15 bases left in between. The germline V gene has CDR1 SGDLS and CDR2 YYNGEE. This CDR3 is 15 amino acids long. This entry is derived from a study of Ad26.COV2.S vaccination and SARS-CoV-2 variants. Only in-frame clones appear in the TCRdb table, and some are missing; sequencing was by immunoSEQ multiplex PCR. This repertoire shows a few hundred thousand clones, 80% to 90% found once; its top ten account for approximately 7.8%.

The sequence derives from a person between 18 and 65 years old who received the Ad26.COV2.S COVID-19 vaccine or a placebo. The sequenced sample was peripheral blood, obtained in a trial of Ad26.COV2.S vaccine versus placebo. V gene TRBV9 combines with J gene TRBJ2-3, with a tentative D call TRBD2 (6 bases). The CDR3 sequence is CASSVGGLGGDTQYF. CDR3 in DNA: TGTGCCAGCAGCGTCGGGGGATTGGGAGGAGATACGCAGTATTTT.